This is a list of T cell receptor beta chains from one sample in a study of blood T cell repertoires in COVID-19. TCRdb keeps only in-frame clones here, not all; method: immunoSEQ multiplex PCR. This table holds roughly 500,000 clones, 80% to 90% found once. The sample comprised peripheral blood. These receptors were obtained from a man between 18 and 35 years old with COVID-19, enrolled during active disease. Each CDR3 is given with its conserved first and last residue.

V	J	CDR3
TRBV6-5	TRBJ1-4	CASSPRGQNNEKLFF
TRBV15	TRBJ2-7	CATSREKGVYEQYF
TRBV5-1	TRBJ2-3	CASSLEGRGADTQYF
TRBV11-2	TRBJ1-2	CASSTPVDSLYGYTF
TRBV6-5	TRBJ1-2	CASTLKFRDGGYTF
TRBV12-3/TRBV12-4	TRBJ1-1	CASSYTDREAFF
TRBV9	TRBJ2-3	CASSGLAGLSTDTQYF
TRBV5-6	TRBJ1-6	CASSGGGGAFRPLHF
TRBV3-1/TRBV3-2	TRBJ1-4	CASSRGGGGEKLFF
TRBV7-8	TRBJ2-5	CASSNGTSGRMFQETQYF
TRBV20-1	TRBJ1-4	CSARGQEKLFF
TRBV12-5	TRBJ2-3	CASGLVLELLPTQYF
TRBV7-2	TRBJ2-1	CASSLRPSGGLKEQFF
TRBV4-1	TRBJ1-3	CASSFGQGSGNTIYF
TRBV6-5	TRBJ2-7	CASSYSGGEQYF
TRBV7-9	TRBJ1-3	CARGVGNTIYF
TRBV4-1	TRBJ2-6	CASSQAGYGANVLTF
TRBV4-2	TRBJ2-1	CASSPIIAGVREQFF
TRBV29-1	TRBJ1-1	CSVDLDSF
TRBV11-3	TRBJ2-7	CASSQRLSGNHEQYF
TRBV5-1	TRBJ2-3	CASSLALGGGARTDTQYF
TRBV7-2	TRBJ2-5	CASSLGHLETQYF
TRBV18	TRBJ1-2	CASSPPGQTNYGYTF
TRBV5-4	TRBJ2-1	CASSSEDRGFNEQFF
TRBV7-2	TRBJ1-4	CASSPGIGGGGKLFF
TRBV4-1	TRBJ1-2	CASSPPGLQGSYGYTF
TRBV4-2	TRBJ1-6	CASSQVEGSSYNSPLHF
TRBV21-1	TRBJ1-5	CASSKVGTGDYSNQPQHF
TRBV7-9	TRBJ2-7	CASSGPREQYF
TRBV28	TRBJ2-7	CASSFKGVDEQYF
TRBV5-1	TRBJ2-4	CASSLTGGINIQYF
TRBV3-1/TRBV3-2	TRBJ2-3	CASSQGVLASTDTQYF
TRBV5-4	TRBJ2-5	CASRSRSLAEEETQYF
TRBV7-6	TRBJ1-5	CASSLGTGINQPQHF
TRBV27	TRBJ1-4	CASFGGEKLFF
TRBV11-3	TRBJ1-5	CASSFEKPRSNQPQHF
TRBV7-6	TRBJ2-2	CASSLASTEAGELFF
TRBV5-4	TRBJ2-1	CASSFGPGAGEQFF
TRBV6-5	TRBJ2-1	CASSYGQGNEQFF
TRBV6-6	TRBJ1-5	CASSGQGANQPQHF
TRBV5-4	TRBJ2-1	CASSPSIMTVGNNEQFF
TRBV11-1	TRBJ1-3	CASTPLGQPSGNTIYF
TRBV7-8	TRBJ1-3	CASTPGTGGFGNTIYF
TRBV20-1	TRBJ1-1	CSASPTANTEAFF
TRBV4-2	TRBJ2-3	CASSQESPGGPEDTQYF
TRBV11-2	TRBJ1-5	CASRSTGGDQPQHF
TRBV5-1	TRBJ2-2	CASSPRLAGTGELFF
TRBV14	TRBJ1-1	CASSPVWGGNTEAFF
TRBV19	TRBJ2-7	CASSASREGHEQYF
TRBV5-1	TRBJ1-2	CASSLETGNPYGYTF
TRBV7-9	TRBJ1-4	CASSPPERGTNEKLFF
TRBV2	TRBJ2-2	CASSETGRAGTGELFF
TRBV3-1/TRBV3-2	TRBJ2-5	CASSQLQTGGQETQYF